These T cell receptor beta chains were read from a single sample in a study of esophageal squamous cell carcinoma under preoperative chemotherapy. TCRdb processed the PCR reads anew with MiXCR; each CDR3 protein has one entry. The repertoire has 6,600 or so distinct CDR3 sequences, less than 40% of them found once; the top ten carry 14% to 15%. The material was obtained from a patient given preoperative chemotherapy. These receptors were collected from a human donor with esophageal squamous cell carcinoma. The donor label of this sample is uncertain. Both conserved end residues are part of each CDR3. D genes are given only for firm matches. Some rows mark clone size as missing; the rest say once, few, many or name a class of expanded clone.

j_call v_call d_call clone_size cdr3_nt cdr3_aa
TRBJ2-3 TRBV6-5 . . TGTGCCAGCACTTCGGCGGACCTAGGGGTTACGCAGTATTTT CASTSADLGVTQYF
TRBJ2-5 TRBV6-1 . medium-sized TGTGCCAGCACCGAGGAGGGAACGGGAGAGACCCAGTACTTC CASTEEGTGETQYF
TRBJ2-1 TRBV12-3/TRBV12-4 . many TGTGCCAGCAGTTTAGTTAGTGGCAATGAGCAGTTCTTC CASSLVSGNEQFF
TRBJ2-7 TRBV6-1 TRBD2 large TGTGCCAGCAGTAAGAGCGGGAGCTCCTACAATGAGCAGTACTTC CASSKSGSSYNEQYF
TRBJ1-1 TRBV7-9 . many TGTGCCAGCAGTTTACAGGTCATGAACACTGAAGCTTTCTTT CASSLQVMNTEAFF
TRBJ2-4 TRBV7-2 . few TGTGCCAGCAGACCCGACAGAGCCAAAAACATTCAGTACTTC CASRPDRAKNIQYF
TRBJ2-1 TRBV12-3/TRBV12-4 . large TGTGCCAGCAGCTCCCACTCCCCGCCTAGGGGCTACAATGAGCAGTTCTTC CASSSHSPPRGYNEQFF
TRBJ2-5 TRBV10-1 TRBD2 many TGCGCCAGCAGTGCCGGCGGGAGGGGCGCCTACAATGAGCAGTACTTC CASSAGGRGAYNEQYF
TRBJ2-5 TRBV27 . . TGTGCCAGGAGGAGATTGGGGTCGCCGGGGGAGACCCAGTACTTC CARRRLGSPGETQYF
TRBJ2-1 TRBV11-3 TRBD1 many TGTGCCAGCAGCCATACAGGGGGCAGCTCCTACAATGAGCAGTTCTTC CASSHTGGSSYNEQFF
TRBJ2-5 TRBV12-3/TRBV12-4 TRBD2 medium-sized TGTGCCAGCAGTCCGAGCGGGAGGGCCAGGGAGACCCAGTACTTC CASSPSGRARETQYF
TRBJ2-4 TRBV7-2 TRBD2 once TGCGCCAGCAGCTTGATACCGGCGGGAGGGATCAAAGACAGTCAGTGCTTC CASSLIPAGGIKDSQCF
TRBJ2-3 TRBV7-2 . many TGTGCCAACAGCCCAGCCCACGAGCAGTATTTT CANSPAHEQYF
TRBJ2-1 TRBV6-4 . medium-sized TGTGCCAGCAGTGACGGGTTGGGTTACAATGAGCAGTTCTTC CASSDGLGYNEQFF
TRBJ2-7 TRBV7-8 TRBD2 many TGTGCCAGCAGCCCGCCCTCTAGCGGGAGGGCCGCGAAGCCCCTCTACGAGCAGTACTTC CASSPPSSGRAAKPLYEQYF
TRBJ1-1 TRBV7-8 . many TGTGCCAGCAGCTTGGGGGAGTTGAACACTGAAGCTTTCTTT CASSLGELNTEAFF
TRBJ2-1 TRBV11-3 TRBD2 . TGTGCCAGCGGCCGGACTAGTAAGGAGCAGTTCTTC CASGRTSKEQFF
TRBJ2-6 TRBV27 . medium-sized TGTGCCAGCAGTCAGACAGGTTTGAGAGGGGCCAACGTCCTGACTTTC CASSQTGLRGANVLTF
TRBJ1-1 TRBV7-2 . medium-sized TGTGCCAGCAGCCACGCCGGGAACACTGAAGCTTTCTTT CASSHAGNTEAFF
TRBJ2-3 TRBV12-3/TRBV12-4 TRBD2 medium-sized TGTGCCAGCAGTGGCCCCTGGGGACTAGCGAGCACAGATACGCAGTATTTT CASSGPWGLASTDTQYF
TRBJ2-1 TRBV6-5 TRBD2 medium-sized TGTGCCAGCAGGGGACTAGCTGAGTACAATGAGCAGTTCTTC CASRGLAEYNEQFF
TRBJ2-1 TRBV12-3/TRBV12-4 TRBD2 medium-sized TGTGCCAGCAGTTCTGGTAGCACTAGCGGGAGGGCCGATGAGCAGTTCTTC CASSSGSTSGRADEQFF
TRBJ2-7 TRBV11-3 TRBD1 many TGTGCCAGCAGCCCACGGACAGGGGGCAAAGTCGAGCAGTACTTC CASSPRTGGKVEQYF
TRBJ2-3 TRBV12-3/TRBV12-4 TRBD2 few TGTGCCAGCACCGCTAGCGGGAGCACAGATACGCAGTATTTT CASTASGSTDTQYF